One and the same sample provided the 22 T cell receptor beta chains below, sequenced in a study of regulatory T cells in long-lasting Graves disease. Both iRepertoire HTBI primers and Arm-PCR of CDR3 regions were used to build the TCR beta libraries. Using its own MiXCR run on the multiplex PCR reads, TCRdb lists one record per CDR3 protein. The sample lists hundreds of thousands of distinct CDR3 sequences; roughly 23% were seen once. Time point denoted: persistent/refractory GD, antithyroid drugs over 5 years with positive TRAb. TCR sequences were obtained from RNA taken from PBMCs. The material was peripheral blood mononuclear cells (PBMCs), obtained when the disease was refractory, from a patient treated with antithyroid drugs. Receptor source: a female donor with Graves disease.

This clonotype was counted many times. The J gene is TRBJ1-5, the V gene TRBV6-5, with 10 bases lining up with TRBD1. Losses at the gene ends were 2 bases for V and 5 bases for J; bases not matched to a gene: 0. Germline CDR1 and CDR2: MNHEY and SVGAGI. The CDR3 has 14 residues. CDR3 bases: TGTGCCAGCAGTTACGACAGGGGGCATCAGCCCCAGCATTTT. As protein: CASSYDRGHQPQHF.

The V and J genes are TRBV18 and TRBJ1-4; 7 nucleotides align to TRBD1. The germline gives CDR1 KGHSH, CDR2 LQKENI. Trimming at V came to 2 bases and at J to 7 bases, leaving 13 bases not matched to a gene. The CDR3 loop spans 17 amino acids. This CDR3 is CASSPGPGGPRFEKLFF. The CDR3 DNA sequence: TGTGCCAGCTCACCAGGGCCAGGGGGTCCAAGATTTGAAAAACTGTTTTTT.

The chain couples TRBV4-1 to TRBJ2-5; 11 bases line up with TRBD2. The junction had 6 bases not matched to a gene; V was cut back by 1 base and J by 2 bases. There are 17 residues in the CDR3. Germline-derived CDR1 and CDR2 are MGHRA and YSYEKL. The CDR3 spells CASSQGPSGRSQETQYF. The CDR3 region has the DNA TGCGCCAGCAGCCAAGGGCCTAGCGGGAGGTCTCAAGAGACCCAGTACTTC.

V and J are TRBV4-1 and TRBJ1-4; D gene unclear. The CDR3 runs 15 residues. Germline V lookup: CDR1 MGHRA, CDR2 YSYEKL. Trimming removed 0 bases at V and 1 base at J, with 6 bases between. The CDR3: CASSQELVTNEKLFF. DNA of the CDR3: TGCGCCAGCAGCCAAGAACTTGTAACTAATGAAAAACTGTTTTTT.

V usage is TRBV20-1 and J usage is TRBJ2-3, with D hard to call. The CDR3 covers 13 residues. The V end lost 3 bases, the J end lost 0 bases, and 7 bases lay between the germline ends. Germline assignment: CDR1 DFQATT and CDR2 SNEGSKA (reference sequence). The CDR3 DNA reads TGCAGTGCTAGGACACTTAGCACAGATACGCAGTATTTT. Residues: CSARTLSTDTQYF.

This clonotype was seen at least ten times. This chain's CDR3 is CASIRSGTGGTQYF. The CDR3 bases are TGTGCCAGCATTCGCTCCGGGACAGGGGGGACCCAGTACTTC. The V call is TRBV28, the J call TRBJ2-5; the match to TRBD1 covers 11 bases. This CDR3 is built from 14 residues. The J segment lost 7 bases and the V segment lost 7 bases, leaving 8 bases of the junction unmatched. Per germline, CDR1 MDHEN and CDR2 SYDVKM. The whole variable domain, remainder taken from reference TRBV28 and TRBJ2-5, is DVKVTQSSRYLVKRTGEKVFLECVQDMDHENMFWYRQDPGLGLRLIYFSYDVKMKEKGDIPEGYSVSREKKERFSLILESASTNQTSMYLCASIRSGTGGTQYFGPGTRLLVL.

This clonotype was found many times. The CDR3 is CASSVRWGGDTGELFF. The CDR3 region has the DNA TGTGCCAGCAGCGTCCGTTGGGGAGGGGACACCGGGGAGCTGTTTTTT. V is TRBV11-2 and J is TRBJ2-2; 7 bases fit TRBD2. This CDR3 comprises 16 residues. J lost 3 bases, V lost 5 bases, and 9 bases had no gene match. In germline, CDR1 is SGHAT, CDR2 FQNNGV.

V and J are TRBV5-1 and TRBJ2-3; TRBD2 matches 10 bases. With V trimmed by 2 bases and J by 3 bases, 3 bases remained unmatched. The CDR3 has 15 residues. Germline assignment: CDR1 SGHRS and CDR2 YFSETQ. The CDR3 region has the DNA TGCGCCAGCAGCTTTCTAGCGGGAGAGACAGATACGCAGTATTTT. This codes for CASSFLAGETDTQYF. The entire variable domain, with the rest obtained from reference TRBV5-1 and TRBJ2-3, is as follows: KAGVTQTPRYLIKTRGQQVTLSCSPISGHRSVSWYQQTPGQGLQFLFEYFSETQRNKGNFPGRFSGRQFSNSRSEMNVSTLELGDSALYLCASSFLAGETDTQYFGPGTRLTVL.

This clonotype was picked up many times. The chain combines TRBV2 with TRBJ2-5; 7 positions agree with TRBD2. V shed 8 bases and J 7 bases; nucleotides not matched to a gene: 10. This CDR3 has 13 residues. Per germline, CDR1 SNHLY and CDR2 FYNNEI. The CDR3 sequence is CASGPSGGRTQYF. Written as DNA, the CDR3 is TGTGCCAGCGGACCTAGCGGCGGGAGGACCCAGTACTTC.

This clonotype was seen more than once but under ten times. The chain joins TRBV20-1 to TRBJ2-3; the D is unclear. CDR3 length: 14 residues. CDR1 and CDR2 from the germline V gene are DFQATT and SNEGSKA (reference sequence). Between the trimmed V and J ends, which lost 2 bases and 1 base, there was a span of 10 bases. CDR3 loop: CSARSPRRTDTQYF. CDR3 nucleotide sequence: TGCAGTGCTAGATCCCCTCGGCGCACAGATACGCAGTATTTT.

This clonotype occurred a few times. This rearrangement joins TRBV24-1 to TRBJ2-7; TRBD2 aligns across 11 bases. Trimming cost V 3 bases and J 5 bases; bases outside gene matches: 2. The CDR3 sequence is 14 residues long. Germline V gene sequence: CDR1 KGHDR, CDR2 SFDVKD. The CDR3 DNA is TGTGCCACCAGTGATCCGACTAGCGGGAACGAGCAGTACTTC. Protein: CATSDPTSGNEQYF.

This clonotype has at least ten counts. J is TRBJ2-5 and V is TRBV2, with 9 bases fitting TRBD2. CDR3 size: 14 residues. From germline, CDR1 is SNHLY and CDR2 FYNNEI. V was clipped by 4 bases and J by 7 bases; unmatched bases: 7. CDR3 DNA: TGTGCCAGCAGTGGTGATAGCGGGAGTGCGACCCAGTACTTC. Translated: CASSGDSGSATQYF.

The table lists this clonotype with many counts. This rearrangement joins TRBV12-3 or TRBV12-4 to TRBJ2-5; D is possibly TRBD1 (7 bases). The V end was cut by 4 bases, the J end by 4 bases, with 22 bases between. The CDR3 has 17 residues. CDR3: CASSWGLRGDSGETQYF. The DNA for the CDR3 is TGTGCCAGCAGTTGGGGCCTCAGGGGGGATAGCGGAGAGACCCAGTACTTC.

This clonotype has a count of ten or more. The CDR3 region has the DNA TGTGCCATCAGTGATGGGGACGGCTCGAACACCGGGGAGCTGTTTTTT. This gives the protein CAISDGDGSNTGELFF. The rearrangement uses TRBV10-3 and TRBJ2-2; D might be TRBD1 or TRBD2, each matching 5 bases. The CDR3 is 16 residues long. Germline V gene lookup returns CDR1 ENHRY and CDR2 SYGVKD. Trimming removed 3 bases at V and 0 bases at J, with 11 bases between.

This clonotype appeared many times. The V and J genes are TRBV2 and TRBJ2-5; 11 bases are a match to TRBD2. Germline V gives CDR1 SNHLY, CDR2 FYNNEI. J was trimmed by 3 bases and V by 6 bases; bases with no gene match: 3. The CDR3 is made up of 14 amino acids. CDR3 sequence: CASRLLAGEETQYF. CDR3 coding DNA: TGTGCCAGCAGGTTACTAGCGGGGGAAGAGACCCAGTACTTC. Using reference TRBV2 and TRBJ2-5 for the parts outside the CDR3, the full variable domain is EPEVTQTPSHQVTQMGQEVILRCVPISNHLYFYWYRQILGQKVEFLVSFYNNEISEKSEIFDDQFSVERPDGSNFTLKIRSTKLEDSAMYFCASRLLAGEETQYFGPGTRLLVL.

This clonotype was detected a few times. J is TRBJ1-5 and V is TRBV30, with D possibly being TRBD1 (6 bases). Trimming removed 1 base at V and 5 bases at J, with 12 bases between. The CDR3 extends over 14 amino acids. CDR1 and CDR2 from the germline V gene are GTSNPN and SVGIG (reference sequence). The DNA of the CDR3 is TGTGCCTGGAGTGCTCAGGGGAATCATCAGCCCCAGCATTTT. Translating gives CAWSAQGNHQPQHF.

This sequence joins TRBV7-9 and TRBJ2-1; D unclear. Germline CDR1 reads SEHNR; CDR2 reads FQNEAQ (reference sequence). The CDR3 extends over 13 amino acids. V was cut by 8 bases and J by 8 bases, with 16 bases left in between. The CDR3 here is CASHYPPPDEQFF. The CDR3 DNA is TGTGCCAGCCATTATCCCCCACCCGATGAGCAGTTCTTC.

V is TRBV3-1 and J is TRBJ1-6; the D is unclear. The CDR3 runs to 18 residues. CDR1 LGHDT and CDR2 YNNKEL come from the germline V gene (reference sequence). V lost 0 bases, J lost 7 bases, and 19 bases lay in between. The CDR3 here is CASSQDAVPAPRNSPLHF. The CDR3 nucleotides are TGTGCCAGCAGCCAAGATGCGGTGCCAGCCCCAAGGAATTCACCCCTCCACTTT.

In its sample, this clonotype was seen many times. V usage is TRBV7-2 and J usage is TRBJ2-5, with 7 bases matching TRBD2. This CDR3 spans 15 amino acids. V lost 2 bases and J lost 2; bases outside the gene matches: 5. Germline V gene data show CDR1 as SGHTA and CDR2 as FQGNSA. The CDR3 protein is CASSLNGGYQETQYF. The CDR3 nucleotides are TGTGCCAGCAGCTTAAACGGGGGGTATCAAGAGACCCAGTACTTC.

This clonotype was seen many times. The rearrangement joins TRBV28 to TRBJ1-3; D call uncertain. In germline, CDR1 is MDHEN, CDR2 SYDVKM. This CDR3 is 15 amino acids long. V lost 4 bases, J lost 5 bases, and 15 bases lay in between. CDR3 nucleotide sequence: TGTGCCAGCAGTTCGGAGGGTAGAAAGCGAAACACCATATATTTT. Amino acids: CASSSEGRKRNTIYF.

At least ten counts were recorded for this clonotype. Its ends do not fully match the called genes, so a read error is possible. The chain has TRBV7-8 and TRBJ2-2, with D possibly matching TRBD2 (5 bases). The CDR3 contains 15 residues. Germline CDR1 reads SGHVS; CDR2 reads FQNEAQ. CDR3 loop: CASSLALGSTGELFF. Here the CDR3 DNA reads TGTGCCAGCAGCCTAGCACTGGGGAGTACCGGGGAGCTGTTTTTT.

The J gene is TRBJ2-2, the V gene TRBV20-1, with D unclear. The CDR3 contains 12 residues. The germline V gene has CDR1 DFQATT and CDR2 SNEGSKA (reference sequence). Trimming shortened V by 3 bases and J by 1 base, and 3 bases separated the two germline ends. CDR3 sequence (DNA): TGCAGTGCTAGTAAGAACACCGGGGAGCTGTTTTTT. It translates to CSASKNTGELFF.